Listed below are T cell receptor beta chains from one sample, sequenced in a study of spatial heterogeneity in lung cancer. TCRdb re-called the 5' RACE reads through MiXCR, storing one row per CDR3 protein. The sample holds 6,000 to 9,000 distinct CDR3 sequences, 4.5% to 6% seen once. The specimen comprised PBMCs, sampled at surgery. These receptors were collected from a male donor with early-stage non-small cell lung cancer. Both conserved end residues are part of each CDR3.

CDR3 protein	V gene	J gene
CASSARDSPTYNEQFF	TRBV6-5	TRBJ2-1
CASGLVGRGVPFYSNQPQHF	TRBV12-5	TRBJ1-5
CASSDPYHRDRGHQPQHF	TRBV6-6	TRBJ1-5
CASSGSGTASYEQYF	TRBV27	TRBJ2-7
CASSETLNTEAFF	TRBV9	TRBJ1-1
CASSQVPGFFYEQYF	TRBV3-1	TRBJ2-7
CASSQEAKRGGTDTQYF	TRBV4-2	TRBJ2-3
CASSHPGQKNTEAFF	TRBV3-1	TRBJ1-1
CASSSFISYNEQFF	TRBV7-6	TRBJ2-1
CASSSGTAGSPLHF	TRBV5-1	TRBJ1-6
CASIYRGDEQYF	TRBV6-1	TRBJ2-7
CASSVRSVANTGELFF	TRBV9	TRBJ2-2
CASSYYRRADEQYF	TRBV6-5	TRBJ2-7
CASTLNEKLFF	TRBV6-6	TRBJ1-4
CASSVPPGNIQYF	TRBV7-9	TRBJ2-4
CASSLAGLAGYEQYF	TRBV12-3/TRBV12-4	TRBJ2-7
CASRPSQGAIDTEAFF	TRBV28	TRBJ1-1
CASSATVTYEQYF	TRBV7-8	TRBJ2-7
CSADSAGEKTDTQYF	TRBV20-1	TRBJ2-3
CASSWGMNTEAFF	TRBV27	TRBJ1-1
CASSLEYQGYEQYF	TRBV11-2	TRBJ2-7
CASSLSVYTEAFF	TRBV11-3	TRBJ1-1
CASSPMTTAATNEKLFF	TRBV18	TRBJ1-4
CSARPIGPFYEQYF	TRBV20-1	TRBJ2-7
CASSATGYEQYF	TRBV9	TRBJ2-7
CASSSRQPGGQQPQHF	TRBV12-3/TRBV12-4	TRBJ1-5
CASSLREGGSYNEQFF	TRBV6-2/TRBV6-3	TRBJ2-1
CASSLAGQGGQPQHF	TRBV7-2	TRBJ1-5
CASSSTYRTGANVLTF	TRBV7-8	TRBJ2-6
CASSYALTSGGADTQYF	TRBV6-6	TRBJ2-3
CASSAGTGNNQPQHF	TRBV2	TRBJ1-5
CASSQQGTGELFF	TRBV14	TRBJ2-2
CASSLAPRDQPQHF	TRBV7-2	TRBJ1-5
CASSSGLNTGELFF	TRBV4-1	TRBJ2-2
CASSPRQGPDTQYF	TRBV19	TRBJ2-3
CASRWTSGSTDTQYF	TRBV5-1	TRBJ2-3
CASSPRGGNQPQHF	TRBV7-8	TRBJ1-5
CATSREGFTGELFF	TRBV15	TRBJ2-2
CASSIGLAGTEQFF	TRBV11-2	TRBJ2-1
CASSFGWGQTWLGQYF	TRBV27	TRBJ2-7
CASSLGQGAYNEQFF	TRBV11-2	TRBJ2-1
CASSSQSGDYEQYF	TRBV18	TRBJ2-7
CAIAVQRDSYNEQFF	TRBV10-3	TRBJ2-1
CATGARLDEQFF	TRBV24-1	TRBJ2-1